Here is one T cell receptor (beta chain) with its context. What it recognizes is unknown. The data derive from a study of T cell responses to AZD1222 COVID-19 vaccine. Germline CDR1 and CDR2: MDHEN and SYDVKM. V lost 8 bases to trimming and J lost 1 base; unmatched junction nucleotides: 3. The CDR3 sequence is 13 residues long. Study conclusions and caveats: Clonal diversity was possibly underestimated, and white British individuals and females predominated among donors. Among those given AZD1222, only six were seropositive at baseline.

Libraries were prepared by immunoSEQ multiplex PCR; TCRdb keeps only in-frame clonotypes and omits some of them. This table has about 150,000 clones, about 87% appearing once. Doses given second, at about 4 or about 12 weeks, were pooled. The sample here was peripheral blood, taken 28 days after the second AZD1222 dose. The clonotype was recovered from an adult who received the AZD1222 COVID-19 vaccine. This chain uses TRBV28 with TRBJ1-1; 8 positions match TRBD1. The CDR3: CASRTGKNTEAFF. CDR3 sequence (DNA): TGTGCCAGCCGGACAGGGAAGAACACTGAAGCTTTCTTT.